This T cell receptor beta chain originates from a study of cytomegalovirus exposure and HLA in healthy donors. General observations from the study: When analyzed later, the rates of TCR association showed variation by HLA locus, with DRB1 the most and HLA-C the fewest. The authors excluded some V segments, including TRBV6-2 and TRBV6-3, as indistinguishable.

In the case of this clone: What it recognizes is unknown.

It was with 60 Vbeta and 13 Jbeta primers that the PCR ran. The protocol was immunoSEQ multiplex PCR, while the TCRdb copy is restricted to in-frame clones and leaves out a portion. The sample gives some 110,000 clones, around 82% of which show up once; 3.6% is in the top ten. Germline V gene data show CDR1 as SGHNT and CDR2 as YYREEE (reference sequence). The V end lost 1 base, the J end lost 4 bases, and 14 bases lay between the germline ends. The CDR3 totals 15 residues. The TCR comes from a man aged 35-49 years in good health and CMV-seronegative. Sequences were obtained from PBMCs. The chain carries TRBV5-4 and TRBJ2-5; TRBD2 might be the D (5 bases). CDR3 loop: CASSLFHPRGETQYF. The DNA of the CDR3 is TGTGCCAGCAGCTTGTTTCACCCACGGGGAGAGACCCAGTACTTC.